This T cell receptor (beta chain) appears in the sequencing data of a study of OX40 agonist ivuxolimab in advanced cancers. Points from the study as a whole: CD8+ T cells (on average) carried more expanded clones than CD4+ T cells. Normalized T-cell clonal expansion was also low in a subset of nonresponders. Clonal expansion among partial responders at 0.1-3.0 mg/kg ranked near the lowest. The authors did not determine the antigen specificity of the expanded peripheral T cells.

Data came from immunoSEQ multiplex PCR; TCRdb stores just in-frame clones and leaves some out. The repertoire holds 50,000 to 65,000 clones, with approximately 91% as singletons. As to this clone: Its target is unknown.

J gave up 4 bases and V 2 bases, and 5 bases lay outside the gene matches. Germline V gene sequence: CDR1 KGHSH, CDR2 LQKENI. The CDR3 spans 17 residues. The source material was CD4+ or CD8+ T cells sorted from blood, sampled in a trial of the OX40 agonist ivuxolimab. The sequence was obtained from an adult with an advanced solid tumor such as melanoma, head and neck, liver or kidney cancer. The gene calls are TRBV18 and TRBJ2-1, with 13 bases aligning to TRBD2. The CDR3 loop reads CASSPGLAGEWYNEQFF. The CDR3, as DNA: TGTGCCAGCTCACCAGGACTAGCGGGAGAATGGTACAATGAGCAGTTCTTC.